This TCR beta chain was sequenced in a study of blood T cell repertoires in COVID-19. At the level of the study: The United States, Italy and Spain supplied acute and convalescent COVID-19 samples. From T cells, B-cell-depleted T cells, or PBMCs came the material, which was cDNA or gDNA.

This clone has just one count. Authors' methods: From reference gene primer amplification, estimates of nucleated cell counts were derived. Measured with immunoSEQ multiplex PCR; TCRdb has only the in-frame clones, and not every one. The V and J calls and clone size are taken from that table; D and trimming were inferred from the DNA. The sample consists of a few hundred thousand clones, around 90% of them appearing once. V lost 3 bases to trimming and J lost 7 bases, with 6 bases between them. CDR3 length: 11 residues. The germline gives CDR1 LGHDT, CDR2 YNNKEL (reference sequence). Seattle-derived patients entered the study during active infection and were followed longitudinally.

Sequencing was performed on peripheral blood. The clonotype originates from a man in his late teens or twenties with COVID-19, enrolled during active disease. The genes are TRBV3-1 (or the pseudogene TRBV3-2) and TRBJ2-5; no clear D gene. In DNA form, the CDR3 reads TGTGCCAGCAGCCAGATCGGGACCCAGTACTTC. Its translation: CASSQIGTQYF.